A selection of T cell receptor beta chains follows, all from one sample in a study of blood T cell repertoires in COVID-19. Assay: immunoSEQ multiplex PCR; the TCRdb copy retains only in-frame clones and omits some. The data hold just over 95,000 clones, with over 70% observed a single time. Input material: peripheral blood. The origin of the receptors is a man aged 55 to 70 with acute or convalescent COVID-19. CDR3s leave out the opening cysteine and the closing phenylalanine or tryptophan. The order of the fields is J gene, V gene, clone size, D gene, CDR3 protein. The D gene is left open where the match is weak. Where a row states a size, it is once, few, many or the class of an expanded clone; other rows omit it.

TRBJ1-2 | TRBV9 | - | - | ASSSGLELSYGYT
TRBJ2-7 | TRBV7-2 | - | TRBD1 | ASSPPPGQGFVEQY
TRBJ2-7 | TRBV5-1 | - | TRBD1 | ASSLDGTAFYEQY
TRBJ2-3 | TRBV2 | - | - | ASSPSYTQY
TRBJ1-3 | TRBV27 | - | - | ASSLEGPNPGNTIY
TRBJ1-4 | TRBV3-1/TRBV3-2 | - | TRBD1 | ASSQGRGDRSNEKLF
TRBJ2-1 | TRBV28 | - | - | ASLSSGGGNEQF
TRBJ2-2 | TRBV15 | - | - | ATVDLGGSNTGELF
TRBJ1-1 | TRBV5-1 | - | - | ASSSQGLEAF
TRBJ2-4 | TRBV9 | - | TRBD1 | ASSIGTAENIQY
TRBJ2-1 | TRBV10-2 | - | - | ASSETVNEQF
TRBJ1-1 | TRBV20-1 | - | - | SAPSGAGAF
TRBJ2-7 | TRBV7-4 | - | TRBD1 | ASSLSGTGLYEQY
TRBJ2-3 | TRBV6-5 | - | TRBD2 | ASNSGRMGADTQY
TRBJ2-1 | TRBV5-1 | - | TRBD2 | ASSFPLSGGHNEQF
TRBJ1-3 | TRBV7-9 | - | - | ASSQQPHSGNTIY
TRBJ2-1 | TRBV15 | - | TRBD1 | ATSRDQPGQGEQF
TRBJ2-1 | TRBV11-2 | once | TRBD2 | ASSLWEGLDEQF
TRBJ1-2 | TRBV7-2 | - | TRBD1 | ASSLGTDRNGYT
TRBJ1-2 | TRBV5-8 | few | - | ASSAWQGIYGYT
TRBJ1-5 | TRBV5-8 | - | - | ASSLGQTLAGQPQH
TRBJ2-2 | TRBV21-1 | few | - | ASSTPGAGGPNTGELF
TRBJ2-2 | TRBV27 | - | TRBD1 | ASSYRGPGTGELF
TRBJ1-2 | TRBV10-2 | - | - | ASSHSNYGYT
TRBJ2-7 | TRBV7-8 | - | - | ASTRGLSATYEQY